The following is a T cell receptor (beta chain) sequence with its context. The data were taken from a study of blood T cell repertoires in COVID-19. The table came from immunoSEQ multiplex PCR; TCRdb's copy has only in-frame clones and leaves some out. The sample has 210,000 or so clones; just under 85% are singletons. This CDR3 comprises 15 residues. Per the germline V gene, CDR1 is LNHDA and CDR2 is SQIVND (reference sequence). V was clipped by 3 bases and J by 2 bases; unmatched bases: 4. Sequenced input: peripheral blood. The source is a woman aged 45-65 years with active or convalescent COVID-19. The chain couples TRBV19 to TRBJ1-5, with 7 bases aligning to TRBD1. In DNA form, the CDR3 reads TGTGCCAGTAGTATGACAGGGATGGGCAATCAGCCCCAGCATTTT. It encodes CASSMTGMGNQPQHF.